Detailed here is one T cell receptor (beta chain). The data belong to a study of technical replicates of blood from several donors. The CDR3 length is 16 residues. Germline values: CDR1 MDHEN, CDR2 SYDVKM. Trimming took off 3 bases at V and 7 bases at J, with 19 bases between the two ends. Method: immunoSEQ multiplex PCR; TCRdb's copy keeps in-frame clones and lacks some. The data contain tens of thousands of clones, approximately 95% of them singletons. This chain joins TRBV28 and TRBJ2-1; tentatively, D is TRBD1 (6 bases). The sequencing sample was made of T cells isolated from PBMCs. The TCR sequence derives from a human donor in good health. CDR3 loop: CASSFLIQGSRNEQFF. The DNA for the CDR3 is TGTGCCAGCAGTTTTTTAATCCAGGGGAGTAGGAATGAGCAGTTCTTC.